This entry features one T cell receptor (beta chain) sequence. The data were taken from a study of T cell changes during pregnancy in multiple sclerosis. The CDR3 is 13 amino acids. Germline loops: CDR1 SNHLY, CDR2 FYNNEI. V was pared by 7 bases and J by 4 bases, with 13 bases between. Sequenced by immunoSEQ multiplex PCR; TCRdb stores in-frame clones only, minus some. The data hold 67,000 or so clones, with 80% to 95% observed a single time. The rearrangement uses TRBV2 and TRBJ1-1; possible D gene TRBD1, 6 bases. The source material was CD8+ T cells from peripheral blood mononuclear cells, sampled in the third trimester of pregnancy. This clonotype was sampled from a female donor in good health, enrolled as a control in a pregnancy study. The DNA of the CDR3 is TGTGCCAGCACCAGGGGAGGGGGCACTGAAGCTTTCTTT. Protein product: CASTRGGGTEAFF. The full variable domain, rest sourced from reference TRBV2 and TRBJ1-1, is EPEVTQTPSHQVTQMGQEVILRCVPISNHLYFYWYRQILGQKVEFLVSFYNNEISEKSEIFDDQFSVERPDGSNFTLKIRSTKLEDSAMYFCASTRGGGTEAFFGQGTRLTVV.